Listed here is a single TCR beta chain. Its specificity is not known. PCR used 60 Vbeta primers and 13 Jbeta primers. Some clones are missing from TCRdb's copy, which holds only in-frame ones; the method was immunoSEQ multiplex PCR. This sample has over 100,000 clones, with around 10% found just once. This sample is drawn from a study of cytomegalovirus exposure and HLA in healthy donors. Broader study findings: Later examination showed HLA-associated TCR beta chains had greater clonal expansion than equally common others. Some V segments (TRBV6-2 and TRBV6-3 among them) were excluded as indistinguishable.

The CDR3 spans 13 residues. CDR1 and CDR2 from the germline V gene are SGHTS and YDEGEE. V dropped 4 bases and J dropped 3 bases, with 10 bases sitting between them. The sample was PBMCs. This sequence was found in a middle-aged man in good health and CMV-seropositive. This rearrangement joins TRBV5-8 to TRBJ1-2; maybe TRBD1 (6 bases). CDR3: CASSPTGHYGYTF. In DNA, the CDR3 is TGTGCCAGCAGCCCCACAGGGCACTATGGCTACACCTTC.